The rows below give T cell receptor beta chains drawn from one sample of a study of blood T cell repertoires in COVID-19. Repertoires were generated with immunoSEQ multiplex PCR, while TCRdb's copy carries only in-frame clones and drops some. The sample lists under 200,000 clones, about 90% occurring once. The sample was PBMCs or T cells enriched from blood (not recorded which). The receptors stem from a woman in her fifties or sixties who had recovered from COVID-19. Each CDR3 is given with its conserved first and last residue. Fields, in order: V gene, clone size, D gene, J gene, CDR3 DNA, CDR3 protein. A D gene is named only where the DNA matches it firmly. The size entry is marked missing in some rows and otherwise reads once, few, many or a size class.

V: TRBV5-4
size: once
D: NA
J: TRBJ1-2
DNA: TGTGCCAGCAGCTTGGACAGAGACTATGGCTACACCTTC
CDR3: CASSLDRDYGYTF

V: TRBV30
size: NA
D: NA
J: TRBJ1-4
DNA: TGTGCCTGGAACCTCCAGGGGACTAATTGGGAAAAACTGTTTTTT
CDR3: CAWNLQGTNWEKLFF

V: TRBV19
size: once
D: TRBD1
J: TRBJ1-1
DNA: TGTGCCAGTAGTATCCCAAGGACAGGCAAAAAAGGGTTCCCTGAAGCTTTCTTT
CDR3: CASSIPRTGKKGFPEAFF

V: TRBV28
size: few
D: NA
J: TRBJ1-5
DNA: TGTGCCAGCAGTTTATGGGCCCCAGGGATCAATCAGCCCCAGCATTTT
CDR3: CASSLWAPGINQPQHF

V: TRBV3-1/TRBV3-2
size: once
D: NA
J: TRBJ1-4
DNA: TGTGCCAGCAGCCCCGGGGTAGGCGGTAATGAAAAACTGTTTTTT
CDR3: CASSPGVGGNEKLFF

V: TRBV25-1
size: few
D: NA
J: TRBJ2-7
DNA: TGTGCCAGCAGTGACCATTCCACCGGGACAAACCCCTACGAGCAGTACTTC
CDR3: CASSDHSTGTNPYEQYF

V: TRBV14
size: NA
D: NA
J: TRBJ2-5
DNA: TGTGCCAGCAGCCACGGTCAGGCCCAGTACTTC
CDR3: CASSHGQAQYF

V: TRBV29-1
size: NA
D: TRBD1
J: TRBJ1-2
DNA: TGCAGCGTCCTCCCCAGGCAGGGGGCGCCTGGCTACACCTTC
CDR3: CSVLPRQGAPGYTF

V: TRBV6-5
size: NA
D: TRBD1
J: TRBJ1-2
DNA: TGTGCCAGCAGCCTCGGGACAGGGGGAGGCTACACCTTC
CDR3: CASSLGTGGGYTF

V: TRBV28
size: NA
D: NA
J: TRBJ1-5
DNA: TGTGCCAGCAGCAAGACTAGGCGGGGGGCGAATCAGCCCCAGCATTTT
CDR3: CASSKTRRGANQPQHF

V: TRBV11-3
size: NA
D: TRBD1
J: TRBJ1-2
DNA: TGTGCCAGCAGCTTAGTCGGGACAGGGGGTACTTACTATGGCTACACCTTC
CDR3: CASSLVGTGGTYYGYTF

V: TRBV14
size: NA
D: NA
J: TRBJ1-3
DNA: TGTGCCAGCAGCCAGCCGGGACTGTCGGGGGGAAACACCATATATTTT
CDR3: CASSQPGLSGGNTIYF

V: TRBV30
size: NA
D: NA
J: TRBJ1-6
DNA: TGTGCCTGGAGTAGTGCAGGGTTTAATTCACCCCTCCACTTT
CDR3: CAWSSAGFNSPLHF

V: TRBV5-5
size: few
D: NA
J: TRBJ1-3
DNA: TGTGCCAGCAGCTTGGGGCAGACCGGGAACACCATATATTTT
CDR3: CASSLGQTGNTIYF

V: TRBV27
size: NA
D: TRBD1
J: TRBJ2-2
DNA: TGTGCCAGCAGACTATCCGCCCGGACAGGTCTTAACACCGGGGAGCTGTTTTTT
CDR3: CASRLSARTGLNTGELFF

V: TRBV30
size: NA
D: TRBD1
J: TRBJ2-7
DNA: TGTGCCTGGAGTCCAAGGATAGGGACAGGGGGCGAAATAGCATCCTACGAGCAGTACTTC
CDR3: CAWSPRIGTGGEIASYEQYF

V: TRBV29-1
size: NA
D: TRBD1
J: TRBJ2-1
DNA: TGCAGCACAGGACAGGGGGCGTCTGAGCAGTTCTTC
CDR3: CSTGQGASEQFF

V: TRBV5-6
size: NA
D: TRBD2
J: TRBJ2-7
DNA: TGTGCCAGCAGCTCCACATTCAGTCTAGCGGGAGGGCCTTTGGAGCAGTACTTC
CDR3: CASSSTFSLAGGPLEQYF

V: TRBV9
size: NA
D: TRBD1
J: TRBJ1-5
DNA: TGTGCCAGCAGCGCCAGCACCGGGACAGGGATTCAGCCCCAGCATTTT
CDR3: CASSASTGTGIQPQHF

V: TRBV29-1
size: NA
D: TRBD2
J: TRBJ2-1
DNA: TGCAGCGGAAGGGGACTAGCGGGGATCGAGTACAATGAGCAGTTCTTC
CDR3: CSGRGLAGIEYNEQFF

V: TRBV7-2
size: NA
D: NA
J: TRBJ1-2
DNA: TGTGCCAGCAGCTTGAGGGACATCCGTGGCTACACCTTC
CDR3: CASSLRDIRGYTF

V: TRBV5-1
size: NA
D: NA
J: TRBJ2-3
DNA: TGCGCCAGCAGCTTGGCGAGAGATACGCAGTATTTT
CDR3: CASSLARDTQYF

V: TRBV7-9
size: NA
D: TRBD1
J: TRBJ2-6
DNA: TGTGCCAGCAGCGTAGGGACAGGGGTCTCTGGGGCCAACGTCCTGACTTTC
CDR3: CASSVGTGVSGANVLTF

V: TRBV6-5
size: NA
D: NA
J: TRBJ1-1
DNA: TGTGCCAGCTCAGGCGGGGACACTGAAGCTTTCTTT
CDR3: CASSGGDTEAFF

V: TRBV7-9
size: NA
D: NA
J: TRBJ1-1
DNA: TGTGCCAGCGGAACAGGGTTGAACACTGAAGCTTTCTTT
CDR3: CASGTGLNTEAFF

V: TRBV12-5
size: NA
D: NA
J: TRBJ2-3
DNA: TGTGCTAGTGGCCCGCCCTGGTCCCGGGGATTAGATACGCAGTATTTT
CDR3: CASGPPWSRGLDTQYF

V: TRBV6-5
size: NA
D: NA
J: TRBJ2-5
DNA: TGTGCCAGCAGCCTGGGACGGGGGTTGGGGGAGACCCAGTACTTC
CDR3: CASSLGRGLGETQYF

V: TRBV6-4
size: NA
D: TRBD1
J: TRBJ1-1
DNA: TGTGCCAGCAGTCGAACGTTGCAGGGGGTCCGGACTGAAGCTTTCTTT
CDR3: CASSRTLQGVRTEAFF

V: TRBV28
size: once
D: TRBD2
J: TRBJ2-7
DNA: TGTGCCAGCAGTTTACAGGCCTCGGGAGGCGGCGAGCAGTACTTC
CDR3: CASSLQASGGGEQYF

V: TRBV5-4
size: NA
D: TRBD2
J: TRBJ2-5
DNA: TGTGCCAGCAGCTTCCGACGGGAGGGAGAGACCCAGTACTTC
CDR3: CASSFRREGETQYF

V: TRBV6-2/TRBV6-3
size: NA
D: TRBD1
J: TRBJ2-2
DNA: TGTGCCAGCAGTTATCCTACAGGGGCCTTGGTCACCGGGGAGCTGTTTTTT
CDR3: CASSYPTGALVTGELFF

V: TRBV10-3
size: NA
D: NA
J: TRBJ2-1
DNA: TGTGCCACCCTAAAGAACAAGGAGATCTCCTACAATGAGCAGTTCTTC
CDR3: CATLKNKEISYNEQFF

V: TRBV19
size: NA
D: NA
J: TRBJ1-5
DNA: TGTGCCAGTAGTCCGTCGGGGCAGGGAGGTCAGCCCCAGCATTTT
CDR3: CASSPSGQGGQPQHF

V: TRBV7-9
size: NA
D: NA
J: TRBJ1-1
DNA: TGTGCCAGCAGCTCATTTACAGGGAGCGCTGAAGCTTTCTTT
CDR3: CASSSFTGSAEAFF

V: TRBV2
size: NA
D: NA
J: TRBJ2-7
DNA: TGTGCCAGCGGAGGAAACAGATTCTCCTACGAGCAGTACTTC
CDR3: CASGGNRFSYEQYF

V: TRBV19
size: NA
D: TRBD1
J: TRBJ2-3
DNA: TGTGCCAGTAGTAAGGGACAGGGGACGGCTGACACGCAGTATTTT
CDR3: CASSKGQGTADTQYF

V: TRBV18
size: NA
D: NA
J: TRBJ2-7
DNA: TGTGCCAGCTCTGCCTTCTCCGGGTACGAGCAGTACTTC
CDR3: CASSAFSGYEQYF

V: TRBV2
size: NA
D: NA
J: TRBJ1-6
DNA: TGTGCCAGCATGCAGGAACAGGGATTGGTGGGACCCCTCCACTTT
CDR3: CASMQEQGLVGPLHF

V: TRBV24-1
size: NA
D: NA
J: TRBJ2-6
DNA: TGTGCCACCAGTGAACAGGGAGATTCTGGGGCCAACGTCCTGACTTTC
CDR3: CATSEQGDSGANVLTF

V: TRBV9
size: NA
D: TRBD2
J: TRBJ2-7
DNA: TGTGCCAGCAGCGCGAATCCCCGGCTAGCGGGACACTACGAGCAGTACTTC
CDR3: CASSANPRLAGHYEQYF

V: TRBV4-1
size: NA
D: NA
J: TRBJ2-1
DNA: TGCGCCAGCAGCCAAGATCGGGGAGCGGTCTACAATGAGCAGTTCTTC
CDR3: CASSQDRGAVYNEQFF

V: TRBV25-1
size: NA
D: NA
J: TRBJ1-4
DNA: TGTGCCAGCAGTGAATCCCCCCGAGCGGGAAGTAATGAAAAACTGTTTTTT
CDR3: CASSESPRAGSNEKLFF

V: TRBV11-2
size: NA
D: NA
J: TRBJ2-2
DNA: TGTGCCAGCAGCCCCCTGGCTGCGGACGGGGAGCTGTTTTTT
CDR3: CASSPLAADGELFF

V: TRBV19
size: NA
D: NA
J: TRBJ2-2
DNA: TGTGCCAGTAGAGACAGGTCCCCGGGCACCGGGGAGCTGTTTTTT
CDR3: CASRDRSPGTGELFF

V: TRBV7-2
size: NA
D: TRBD2
J: TRBJ2-7
DNA: TGTGCCAGCAGCCTCCTAGCGGGACTGTCCGAGCAGTACTTC
CDR3: CASSLLAGLSEQYF

V: TRBV5-1
size: NA
D: TRBD1
J: TRBJ1-1
DNA: TGCGCCAGCAGCTCATCCAGGGGGTACACTGAAGCTTTCTTT
CDR3: CASSSSRGYTEAFF